A single sample gave rise to the 30 T cell receptor beta chains below, sequenced in a study of shared clonotypes between healthy human individuals. Using immunoSEQ multiplex PCR, the repertoire was profiled, and TCRdb retains in-frame clones only, with some absent. This sample has some 2,000,000 clones, with about 94% found just once. The sequencing sample was made of naive CD4+ T cells sorted from blood. Described subset: CD45RA+ positively selected. The receptors derive from a man between 18 and 35 years old in good health.

This clone was counted once. This sequence joins TRBV11-2 and TRBJ2-3; the D gene is possibly TRBD1 (5 bases). This CDR3 contains 12 residues. V was cut by 7 bases and J by 15 bases, with 20 bases left in between. Germline V gene sequence: CDR1 SGHAT, CDR2 FQNNGV. CDR3 protein: CASTIRGNPSYF. In DNA form, the CDR3 reads TGTGCCAGCACCATAAGGGGAAATCCGAGTTATTTT.

The V and J genes are TRBV9 and TRBJ1-3; D is undetermined. V was trimmed by 4 bases and J by 3 bases, leaving 8 bases between them. The CDR3 contains 13 residues. Germline V gives CDR1 SGDLS, CDR2 YYNGEE. In DNA form, the CDR3 reads TGTGCCAGCAGCTCTATCGATGGAAACACCATATATTTT. Translating it yields CASSSIDGNTIYF.

In regard to this clone: This sample also contains other DNA sequences that code for the same CDR3. The V and J genes are TRBV5-1 and TRBJ1-1; no reliable D call. The CDR3 has 13 residues. The germline CDR1 and CDR2 sequences are SGHRS and YFSETQ. Deletions cut 2 bases from V and 0 bases from J, with 5 bases between. For the CDR3, the DNA is TGCGCCAGCAGCTTCGCGGTGAACACTGAAGCTTTCTTT. Its translation is CASSFAVNTEAFF.

The V and J genes are TRBV2 and TRBJ2-1; no reliable D call. The CDR3 is made up of 12 amino acids. Germline V gene lookup returns CDR1 SNHLY and CDR2 FYNNEI. V lost 3 bases and J lost 9, with 9 bases in between. CDR3 sequence reads: CASSDEVGEQFF. The CDR3 DNA reads as TGTGCCAGCAGTGATGAGGTGGGTGAGCAGTTCTTC.

The genes are TRBV28 and TRBJ2-2; 7 positions match TRBD2. The germline gives CDR1 MDHEN, CDR2 SYDVKM. This CDR3 region has 18 residues. Trimming removed 2 bases from V and 1 base from J; junction bases left unmatched: 10. DNA of the CDR3: TGTGCCAGCAGTTTAAGACTGGCGGGAGTTCAGAACACCGGGGAGCTGTTTTTT. It codes for CASSLRLAGVQNTGELFF.

The CDR3 nucleotides are TGCGCCAGCAGTGAGTTTCAGTCCTATGGCTACACCTTC. Its protein is CASSEFQSYGYTF. The chain joins TRBV10-1 to TRBJ1-2; D ambiguous. Germline CDR1 reads WNHNN; CDR2 reads SYGVQD (reference sequence). Between the trimmed V and J ends, which lost 1 base and 4 bases, there was a span of 7 bases. This CDR3 has 13 residues.

This chain uses TRBV4-1 with TRBJ1-4; 9 positions match TRBD1. CDR1 is MGHRA, CDR2 YSYEKL, per germline. The CDR3 loop spans 16 amino acids. The junction had 10 bases not matched to a gene; V was cut back by 6 bases and J by 5 bases. The CDR3 DNA sequence: TGCGCCAGCAGTTGGGAACCGGGACAGGGAAATGAAAAACTGTTTTTT. Translation gives CASSWEPGQGNEKLFF.

The gene calls are TRBV28 and TRBJ2-2; possible D gene TRBD2, 5 bases. The CDR3 covers 14 residues. V was trimmed by 5 bases and J by 6 bases, leaving 13 bases between them. CDR1 is MDHEN and CDR2 is SYDVKM in the germline V gene. The CDR3 region has the DNA TGTGCCAGCAGTCTCCGCGGGTTCCCCGGGGAGCTGTTTTTT. Its translation is CASSLRGFPGELFF. The entire variable domain, with the rest obtained from reference TRBV28 and TRBJ2-2, is as follows: DVKVTQSSRYLVKRTGEKVFLECVQDMDHENMFWYRQDPGLGLRLIYFSYDVKMKEKGDIPEGYSVSREKKERFSLILESASTNQTSMYLCASSLRGFPGELFFGEGSRLTVL.

As concerns this clone: The sample contains more than one DNA sequence encoding this CDR3. This sequence joins TRBV10-2 and TRBJ2-3; maybe TRBD1 (5 bases). Germline loops: CDR1 WSHSY, CDR2 SAAADI. This CDR3 spans 13 amino acids. V gave up 8 bases and J gave up 2 bases, with 11 bases separating them. The CDR3 protein is CASSGQATDTQYF. In DNA, the CDR3 is TGCGCCAGCTCTGGACAAGCCACAGATACGCAGTATTTT.

The chain links TRBV5-1 to TRBJ2-2; weak D call: TRBD1 (6 bases). The V and J ends lost 4 bases and 4 bases respectively, with 17 bases between them. Germline lookup yields CDR1 SGHRS and CDR2 YFSETQ. This CDR3 region has 16 residues. CDR3 protein: CASSPQTGSTTGELFF. DNA of the CDR3: TGCGCCAGCAGCCCACAGACAGGTTCTACCACCGGGGAGCTGTTTTTT. Drawing the rest from reference TRBV5-1 and TRBJ2-2, the complete variable domain is KAGVTQTPRYLIKTRGQQVTLSCSPISGHRSVSWYQQTPGQGLQFLFEYFSETQRNKGNFPGRFSGRQFSNSRSEMNVSTLELGDSALYLCASSPQTGSTTGELFFGEGSRLTVL.

The genes are TRBV11-2 and TRBJ2-2; D remains unclear. CDR1 and CDR2 (germline): SGHAT, FQNNGV. The germline V and J ends were trimmed by 0 bases and 13 bases, with 15 bases remaining between them. This CDR3 has 14 amino acids. DNA for the CDR3: TGTGCCAGCAGCTTAGAGGAATTGCTCGGCGGGCTGTTTTTT. This sequence encodes CASSLEELLGGLFF.

The V and J genes are TRBV28 and TRBJ1-2; D may be TRBD1 (5 bases). Germline CDR1 and CDR2: MDHEN and SYDVKM. The CDR3 is 14 residues long. With 6 bases removed from V and 3 bases from J, the gap between germline ends came to 14 bases. The CDR3 DNA reads TGTGCCAGCAGGGAGGGGACGTCCGACTATGGCTACACCTTC. It codes for CASREGTSDYGYTF.

The V and J genes are TRBV9 and TRBJ1-2; D possibly corresponds to TRBD1 (6 bases). This CDR3 comprises 15 residues. V dropped 0 bases and J dropped 7 bases, with 16 bases sitting between them. Looked up from germline, CDR1 is SGDLS and CDR2 is YYNGEE. The CDR3, as DNA: TGTGCCAGCAGCGTAGTGGGGACCGGGGGGGCTGGCTACACCTTC. Amino acids: CASSVVGTGGAGYTF.

In the case of this clone: An end of the junction differs from the germline gene, which may be a read error. The V and J genes are TRBV6-6 and TRBJ1-4; D unclear. CDR1 is MNHNY and CDR2 is SVGAGI in the germline V gene (reference sequence). This CDR3 is built from 13 residues. Here the CDR3 DNA reads TGTGCCAGCAGTTACTCGGTCGGGTCAGCTCTGGGTTGG. Its translation: CASSYSVGSALGW.

This clone appeared a few times. This chain links TRBV19 with TRBJ2-1; 9 bases are a match to TRBD2. The CDR3 totals 15 residues. With V trimmed by 5 bases and J by 3 bases, 5 bases remained unmatched. Looked up from germline, CDR1 is LNHDA and CDR2 is SQIVND (reference sequence). CDR3 nucleotide sequence: TGTGCCAGTAGTCCGGGACTAGCAAGCTACAATGAGCAGTTCTTC. It yields the protein CASSPGLASYNEQFF.

V usage is TRBV28 and J usage is TRBJ2-2, with D unclear. The CDR3 runs to 11 residues. V lost 7 bases, J lost 2 bases, and 2 bases lay in between. Germline CDR1 reads MDHEN; CDR2 reads SYDVKM. In nucleotides, the CDR3 is TGTGCCAGCATAAACACCGGGGAGCTGTTTTTT. This encodes CASINTGELFF.

This clone was seen only once. One end of the junction does not line up with germline, which may come from a read error. This chain connects TRBV30 to TRBJ1-1; D remains ambiguous. CDR3 length equals 13 residues. CDR1 is GTSNPN and CDR2 is SVGIG in the germline V gene (reference sequence). CDR3 coding DNA: TGTGCCGGGAGAGCGGCAGTGCCCACTGAAGCTTTCTTT. It encodes CAGRAAVPTEAFF.

The gene calls are TRBV21-1 and TRBJ1-1. TRBV21-1 is a listed pseudogene. The CDR3 consists of 12 residues. The CDR3 region is CASSKSNTEAFF. CDR3 DNA: TGTGCCAGCAGCAAAAGCAACACTGAAGCTTTCTTT.

The chain carries TRBV11-2 and TRBJ2-2; maybe TRBD2 (5 bases). The CDR3 has 15 amino acids. Trimming left V 5 bases short and J 6 bases short, with 16 bases between. The germline V gene encodes CDR1 SGHAT and CDR2 FQNNGV. The CDR3 region has the DNA TGTGCCAGCAGCGCGAGGGCCCAACTTCCCGGGGAGCTGTTTTTT. Protein product: CASSARAQLPGELFF.

Regarding this clone: At one boundary the junction diverges from the germline segment, which might be a read error. The V call is TRBV7-7, the J call TRBJ1-1; no clear D. The CDR3 length is 13 residues. The germline CDR1 and CDR2 sequences are SSHAT and FNYEAQ (reference sequence). The CDR3 loop is CASSQDVNTEAFF. In nucleotides, the CDR3 is TGTGCTAGCAGTCAAGATGTGAACACTGAAGCTTTCTTT.

This chain links TRBV5-6 with TRBJ1-2; TRBD1 might be the D (6 bases). This CDR3 has 16 residues. Trimming took 0 bases from V and 2 from J, leaving 14 bases between them. Germline values: CDR1 SGHDT, CDR2 YYEEEE. The DNA for the CDR3 is TGTGCCAGCAGCTTGGGTAGGCAGGGGCGAAACTATGGCTACACCTTC. This codes for CASSLGRQGRNYGYTF.

The chain employs TRBV15 and TRBJ1-5; D uncertain. The CDR3 loop spans 13 amino acids. Germline loops: CDR1 LNHNV, CDR2 YYDKDF (reference sequence). V lost 1 base and J 8 bases, leaving 9 bases between the germline ends. The CDR3 reads CATSRGGREPQHF. The CDR3 DNA reads as TGTGCCACCAGCAGAGGAGGGAGGGAGCCCCAGCATTTT.

The J gene is TRBJ2-7, the V gene TRBV30, with 12 bases lining up with TRBD1. J gave up 7 bases and V 4 bases, and 8 bases lay outside the gene matches. The CDR3 contains 14 residues. Germline V gives CDR1 GTSNPN, CDR2 SVGIG (reference sequence). DNA for the CDR3: TGTGCCTGGATTCGGGGACAGGGGGCGAGAGAGCAGTACTTC. It is translated as CAWIRGQGAREQYF.

As concerns this clone: Other DNA sequences in this specimen translate into the identical CDR3. The CDR3 sequence: CASSPLSETQYF. The CDR3 coding sequence is TGTGCCAGCTCACCACTATCAGAGACCCAGTACTTC. The chain uses TRBV18 and TRBJ2-5, with unresolved D. There are 12 residues in the CDR3. In germline, CDR1 is KGHSH, CDR2 LQKENI. Trimming stripped 1 base from V and 4 bases from J, with 4 bases between. Using reference TRBV18 and TRBJ2-5 for the parts outside the CDR3, the full variable domain is NAGVMQNPRHLVRRRGQEARLRCSPMKGHSHVYWYRQLPEEGLKFMVYLQKENIIDESGMPKERFSAEFPKEGPSILRIQQVVRGDSAAYFCASSPLSETQYFGPGTRLLVL.

The rearrangement uses TRBV9 and TRBJ1-6; D remains unclear. V lost 0 bases and J 0 bases, leaving 13 bases between the germline ends. The CDR3 runs to 18 residues. Germline loops: CDR1 SGDLS, CDR2 YYNGEE. The CDR3 loop is CASSVGPALSSYNSPLHF. The CDR3 nucleotides read TGTGCCAGCAGCGTAGGTCCAGCCCTCAGCTCCTATAATTCACCCCTCCACTTT.

The V and J genes are TRBV5-4 and TRBJ2-2; 14 bases agree with TRBD2. Trimming took 4 bases from V and 4 from J; bases not matched to a gene: 9. This CDR3 region has 18 residues. Germline V lookup: CDR1 SGHNT, CDR2 YYREEE (reference sequence). The CDR3 reads CASSPGTSGSRGTGELFF. Here the CDR3 DNA reads TGTGCCAGCAGCCCCGGGACTAGCGGGAGCCGCGGCACCGGGGAGCTGTTTTTT. The whole variable domain, filled in from reference TRBV5-4 and TRBJ2-2, reads ETGVTQSPTHLIKTRGQQVTLRCSSQSGHNTVSWYQQALGQGPQFIFQYYREEENGRGNFPPRFSGLQFPNYSSELNVNALELDDSALYLCASSPGTSGSRGTGELFFGEGSRLTVL.

This rearrangement joins TRBV2 to TRBJ1-4; a weak D match, TRBD1 (6 bases). Germline CDR1 reads SNHLY; CDR2 reads FYNNEI. V gave up 2 bases and J gave up 13 bases, with 17 bases separating them. This CDR3 is 14 amino acids long. CDR3 loop: CASSEIDDRLGLFF. In DNA, the CDR3 is TGTGCCAGCAGTGAAATTGACGACAGGCTGGGACTGTTTTTT.

As for this clone: The same CDR3 arises from other DNA sequences in this sample as well. The CDR3 nucleotides are TGTGCCAGCAGCGTAGCTTGGGGTACTGAAGCTTTCTTT. Amino acids: CASSVAWGTEAFF. The V call is TRBV9, the J call TRBJ1-1, with D unclear. CDR3 length equals 13 residues. Germline V gene sequence: CDR1 SGDLS, CDR2 YYNGEE. V lost 0 bases and J lost 5, with 8 bases in between.

The chain combines TRBV30 with TRBJ2-3; 8 positions agree with TRBD2. The J segment lost 0 bases and the V segment lost 6 bases, leaving 5 bases of the junction unmatched. CDR3 length: 14 residues. From germline, CDR1 is GTSNPN and CDR2 SVGIG (reference sequence). The CDR3 sequence: CACAQRGSTDTQYF. CDR3 coding DNA: TGTGCCTGCGCCCAGCGGGGGAGCACAGATACGCAGTATTTT.

This clone was counted once. The V call is TRBV29-1, the J call TRBJ1-1; 11 bases are a match to TRBD1. There are 13 residues in the CDR3. Germline-derived CDR1 and CDR2 are SQVTM and ANQGSEA. V trimming: 6 bases; J trimming: 6 bases; junction bases outside the gene matches: 6. The CDR3 spells CSVGGQGAPEAFF. Here the CDR3 DNA reads TGCAGCGTGGGAGGACAGGGGGCACCTGAAGCTTTCTTT.